This TCR beta chain is from a study of blood T cell repertoires in COVID-19. Study-level background: The origin of the acute and convalescent COVID-19 samples was the United States, Italy and Spain. Sample material is recorded as cDNA or gDNA derived from T cells, B-cell-depleted T cells, or PBMCs.

TCRdb's copy holds only in-frame clones and misses some; the assay was immunoSEQ multiplex PCR. This table holds some 110,000 clones, roughly 90% found once. The length of the CDR3 is 17 residues. Trimming removed 5 bases from V and 2 bases from J; junction bases left unmatched: 12. The germline V gene has CDR1 MNHEY and CDR2 SVGEGT. This clonotype was obtained from a human donor in a cohort sampled during active COVID-19. Specimen: peripheral blood. The V gene is TRBV6-2 or TRBV6-3, the J gene TRBJ2-3, with 8 bases lining up with TRBD2. The DNA for the CDR3 is TGTGCCAGCAGTGCCCTGACTAGCGACTATCTCACAGATACGCAGTATTTT. It encodes CASSALTSDYLTDTQYF.